This entry is about one T cell receptor beta chain. This sample was included in a study of blood T cell repertoires in COVID-19. Overall study context: Samples taken during acute and convalescent COVID-19 were collected in the United States, Italy and Spain. Sources were T cells, B-cell-depleted T cells, or PBMCs; the material itself was cDNA or gDNA.

The CDR3 consists of 16 residues. Germline-derived CDR1 and CDR2 are MGHRA and YSYEKL. Between the trimmed V and J ends, which lost 2 bases and 4 bases, there was a span of 12 bases. In the authors' workflow: Reference gene primer amplification yielded estimated nucleated cell counts. Data came from immunoSEQ multiplex PCR; TCRdb stores just in-frame clones and leaves some out. Clonal size and the V and J genes are those of that table, whereas D and trimming came from the DNA. The sample has about 140,000 clones, about four fifths seen once; the top ten hold 3.5%. The sequence was obtained from a man aged 65-85 years who had recovered from COVID-19. The chain uses TRBV4-1 and TRBJ1-6; no clear D gene. The specimen was peripheral blood. The CDR3 DNA reads TGCGCCAGCAGCCAAAAGCCACAGCTATATAATTCACCCCTCCACTTT. Translating gives CASSQKPQLYNSPLHF.